A single sample gave rise to the 32 T cell receptor beta chains below, sequenced in a study of technical replicates of blood from a handful of donors. Profiling relied on immunoSEQ multiplex PCR, and the TCRdb table lists in-frame clones only, not all of them. Of 12,000 or so clones in the sample, roughly 93% were seen once. Sequencing input: PBMCs. The receptors were sampled from a human donor in good health.

The chain combines TRBV2 with TRBJ2-5; TRBD2 matches 15 bases. J gave up 5 bases and V 6 bases, and 4 bases lay outside the gene matches. Per the germline V gene, CDR1 is SNHLY and CDR2 is FYNNEI. The CDR3 totals 15 residues. The CDR3 coding sequence is TGTGCCAGCAGCGGACTAGCGGGAGGGTGGGAGACCCAGTACTTC. It yields the protein CASSGLAGGWETQYF.

The chain is built from TRBV9 and TRBJ2-7, with D possibly matching TRBD1 (6 bases). Germline CDR1 reads SGDLS; CDR2 reads YYNGEE. The CDR3 spans 15 residues. V was trimmed by 0 bases and J by 1 base, leaving 11 bases between them. Here the CDR3 reads CASSVDRVGSYEQYF. CDR3 nucleotides: TGTGCCAGCAGCGTAGACAGGGTAGGGTCCTACGAGCAGTACTTC.

The chain has TRBV11-2 and TRBJ1-1; D not resolved. The germline V and J ends were trimmed by 1 base and 1 base, with 10 bases remaining between them. Germline V CDR1 and CDR2: SGHAT, FQNNGV. The CDR3 consists of 15 residues. The CDR3 here is CASSLGLTENTEAFF. DNA for the CDR3: TGTGCCAGCAGCTTAGGTCTAACAGAGAACACTGAAGCTTTCTTT.

This clone was observed a few times. The chain joins TRBV7-9 to TRBJ2-7; TRBD2 is a possible D gene (5 bases). The V and J ends lost 6 bases and 6 bases respectively, with 12 bases between them. CDR1 is SEHNR, CDR2 FQNEAQ, per germline (reference sequence). CDR3 length equals 12 residues. The CDR3 here is CASSRGLSEQYF. DNA of the CDR3: TGTGCCAGCAGTAGAGGACTCTCCGAGCAGTACTTC.

This chain uses TRBV21-1 with TRBJ2-7; the D segment call TRBD2 is taken from the table without a DNA check. TRBV21-1 is annotated as a pseudogene. This CDR3 region has 17 residues. CDR3 DNA: TGTGCCAGCAGCACCGGGACTAGCGGTTTAGTCACCTACGAGCAGTACTTC. It yields the protein CASSTGTSGLVTYEQYF.

V and J are TRBV5-1 and TRBJ1-5; possibly TRBD1 for D (6 bases). Germline V lookup: CDR1 SGHRS, CDR2 YFSETQ. Trimming removed 5 bases at V and 5 bases at J, with 14 bases between. The CDR3 has 14 residues. CDR3 bases: TGCGCCAGCAGACGCCGGACAGATGATCAGCCCCAGCATTTT. Translating gives CASRRRTDDQPQHF. Full variable domain (remainder filled in from reference TRBV5-1 and TRBJ1-5): KAGVTQTPRYLIKTRGQQVTLSCSPISGHRSVSWYQQTPGQGLQFLFEYFSETQRNKGNFPGRFSGRQFSNSRSEMNVSTLELGDSALYLCASRRRTDDQPQHFGDGTRLSIL.

Here the CDR3 DNA reads TGTGCCTGGTTGCTCGCGGGAGGGTCCGGGGAGCTGTTTTTT. It yields the protein CAWLLAGGSGELFF. The chain joins TRBV30 to TRBJ2-2; TRBD2 matches 9 bases. The CDR3 totals 14 residues. The junction had 7 bases not matched to a gene; V was cut back by 5 bases and J by 6 bases. Germline CDR1 GTSNPN, CDR2 SVGIG (reference sequence).

V gene TRBV27 combines with J gene TRBJ1-4, with 9 bases identical to TRBD1. The V and J ends lost 4 bases and 3 bases, in that order; junction bases with no gene match: 3. Looked up from germline, CDR1 is MNHEY and CDR2 is SMNVEV (reference sequence). CDR3 length equals 15 residues. CDR3 protein: CASSSRQGANEKLFF. CDR3 in DNA: TGTGCCAGCAGTTCCCGACAGGGGGCTAATGAAAAACTGTTTTTT.

V gene TRBV19 combines with J gene TRBJ1-2, with 7 bases lining up with TRBD1. Germline lookup yields CDR1 LNHDA and CDR2 SQIVND (reference sequence). This CDR3 spans 13 amino acids. V lost 5 bases and J lost 8; bases outside the gene matches: 8. CDR3 residues: CASSSPDRRGYTF. The CDR3, as DNA: TGTGCCAGTAGTTCCCCGGACAGGCGGGGCTACACCTTC.

The rearrangement joins TRBV23-1 to TRBJ2-1; 12 nucleotides match TRBD2. TRBV23-1 is labeled an ORF, and its function is uncertain. The ends lost 0 bases at V and 8 bases at J; junction bases unmatched: 5. The CDR3 spans 16 residues. CDR3 nucleotide sequence: TGCGCCAGCAGTCAATCGCTAGCGGGAGGGCCGGATGAGCAGTTCTTC. Protein product: CASSQSLAGGPDEQFF.

The V and J genes are TRBV5-1 and TRBJ2-1; D perhaps matches TRBD2 (7 bases). The germline gives CDR1 SGHRS, CDR2 YFSETQ. Between the trimmed V and J ends, which lost 1 base and 6 bases, there was a span of 14 bases. The CDR3 totals 15 residues. The CDR3: CASSLYGGASNEQFF. CDR3 nucleotide sequence: TGCGCCAGCAGCTTGTATGGGGGGGCCAGCAATGAGCAGTTCTTC.

The gene calls are TRBV5-1 and TRBJ1-2, with D perhaps TRBD1 (5 bases). CDR1 and CDR2 from the germline V gene are SGHRS and YFSETQ. Deletions cut 0 bases from V and 4 bases from J, with 7 bases between. There are 13 residues in the CDR3. CDR3 region: CASSLGQSYGYTF. Here the CDR3 DNA reads TGCGCCAGCAGCTTGGGACAGTCCTATGGCTACACCTTC.

In its sample, this clone was seen once. This chain links TRBV6-4 with TRBJ2-3; TRBD1 aligns across 10 bases. V lost 3 bases to trimming and J lost 1 base; unmatched junction nucleotides: 1. Germline CDR1 reads MRHNA; CDR2 reads SNTAGT. This CDR3 has 15 residues. The CDR3 DNA is TGTGCCAGCAGTGAGGGGACAGGGGGCACAGATACGCAGTATTTT. It encodes CASSEGTGGTDTQYF.

The rearrangement uses TRBV28 and TRBJ1-3, with 7 bases identical to TRBD1. This CDR3 has 16 amino acids. The V gene's germline CDR1 is MDHEN and CDR2 SYDVKM. The J segment lost 1 base and the V segment lost 10 bases, leaving 13 bases of the junction unmatched. In DNA, the CDR3 is TGTGCCACCCACCCCCCTGGGGACAGATCTGGAAACACCATATATTTT. Translated, it gives CATHPPGDRSGNTIYF.

The chain links TRBV2 to TRBJ2-1; the match to TRBD2 covers 7 bases. With 1 base clipped from V and 9 bases from J, the junction kept 6 bases outside the gene matches. CDR3 size: 14 residues. Germline V gene data show CDR1 as SNHLY and CDR2 as FYNNEI. CDR3 nucleotide sequence: TGTGCCAGCAGTGAAGTCCCCTCGGGAGGTGAGCAGTTCTTC. Translated, it gives CASSEVPSGGEQFF.

A single count supports this clone. The DNA of the CDR3 is TGTGCCAGCAGCTCTCCTAGCGGGGGTTCATGGGAGCAGTTCTTC. Translation: CASSSPSGGSWEQFF. The genes are TRBV7-9 and TRBJ2-1, with 10 bases identical to TRBD2. The CDR3 has 15 amino acids. Germline assignment: CDR1 SEHNR and CDR2 FQNEAQ (reference sequence). V was pared by 4 bases and J by 10 bases, with 10 bases of the junction left unmatched.

This chain links TRBV4-1 with TRBJ2-5, with D perhaps TRBD2 (6 bases). With 0 bases removed from V and 1 base from J, the gap between germline ends came to 9 bases. CDR1 is MGHRA and CDR2 is YSYEKL in the germline V gene. The CDR3 sequence is 15 residues long. In DNA form, the CDR3 reads TGCGCCAGCAGCCAAGAGGGAGGACGCCAAGAGACCCAGTACTTC. It specifies CASSQEGGRQETQYF.

This chain links TRBV18 with TRBJ2-7; D is possibly TRBD1 (5 bases). Germline V gives CDR1 KGHSH, CDR2 LQKENI. The CDR3 has 13 residues. Trimming removed 1 base at V and 7 bases at J, with 11 bases between. The CDR3 is CASSPREKGEQYF. DNA for the CDR3: TGTGCCAGCTCACCACGAGAAAAGGGGGAGCAGTACTTC.

In this sample, this clone turned up once. The chain couples TRBV10-3 to TRBJ1-4, with 11 bases fitting TRBD1. Per germline, CDR1 ENHRY and CDR2 SYGVKD. The junction had 6 bases not matched to a gene; V was cut back by 10 bases and J by 8 bases. This CDR3 is built from 13 residues. CDR3 residues: CATRDRGVEKLFF. CDR3 DNA sequence: TGTGCCACTCGGGACAGGGGGGTCGAAAAACTGTTTTTT.

The rearrangement uses TRBV19 and TRBJ1-5, with TRBD1 matching 7 bases. After removal of 2 bases from V and 2 bases from J, the junction contained 0 bases not matched to a gene. The CDR3 length is 14 residues. Germline CDR1 reads LNHDA; CDR2 reads SQIVND (reference sequence). The CDR3 bases are TGTGCCAGTAGTATAACAGGGGGCAATCAGCCCCAGCATTTT. Its translation is CASSITGGNQPQHF.

This chain connects TRBV19 to TRBJ1-5; tentative D call: TRBD1 (6 bases). The V end was cut by 7 bases, the J end by 6 bases, with 19 bases between. Germline values: CDR1 LNHDA, CDR2 SQIVND (reference sequence). The CDR3 totals 15 residues. Here the CDR3 reads CASTPMGGGGQPQHF. The CDR3 DNA is TGTGCCAGTACACCGATGGGAGGGGGAGGTCAGCCCCAGCATTTT.

This chain connects TRBV5-1 to TRBJ2-5; a possible D gene is TRBD2 (5 bases). This CDR3 region has 22 residues. Trimming took off 3 bases at V and 2 bases at J, with 35 bases between the two ends. The germline CDR1 and CDR2 sequences are SGHRS and YFSETQ. CDR3 amino acids: CASSYRVQLLTGWATEQETQYF. As DNA, the CDR3 is TGCGCCAGCAGCTACCGGGTACAACTCTTGACGGGGTGGGCTACGGAACAAGAGACCCAGTACTTC.

This chain links TRBV2 with TRBJ2-2; TRBD2 matches 10 bases. Per the germline V gene, CDR1 is SNHLY and CDR2 is FYNNEI. CDR3 length: 16 amino acids. J was trimmed by 1 base and V by 6 bases; bases with no gene match: 5. CDR3 region: CASRAGLAENTGELFF. The CDR3 DNA reads TGTGCCAGCAGGGCCGGACTAGCGGAGAACACCGGGGAGCTGTTTTTT.

The chain uses TRBV10-1 and TRBJ2-7; D is perhaps TRBD2 (6 bases). From germline, CDR1 is WNHNN and CDR2 SYGVQD (reference sequence). The ends were cut back, 7 bases at V and 3 bases at J, with 22 bases in the middle. This CDR3 has 16 amino acids. CDR3 coding DNA: TGCGCCAGCATCTCAACAACAATACGGGGGATCTACGAGCAGTACTTC. It codes for CASISTTIRGIYEQYF.

The chain recombines TRBV27 with TRBJ1-1, with 10 bases identical to TRBD1. The length of the CDR3 is 15 residues. Germline V gives CDR1 MNHEY, CDR2 SMNVEV (reference sequence). J lost 4 bases, V lost 2 bases, and 4 bases had no gene match. This CDR3 is CASSLTGTGATEAFF. The CDR3 nucleotides are TGTGCCAGCAGTTTAACCGGGACAGGGGCCACTGAAGCTTTCTTT.

This sequence joins TRBV27 and TRBJ2-3, with 10 bases aligning to TRBD2. Trimming at V came to 4 bases and at J to 2 bases, leaving 3 bases not matched to a gene. The CDR3 has 15 residues. Germline V gives CDR1 MNHEY, CDR2 SMNVEV (reference sequence). The CDR3 region has the DNA TGTGCCAGCAGTTCGGGACTAGCGAACACAGATACGCAGTATTTT. Residues: CASSSGLANTDTQYF.

This chain connects TRBV6-6 to TRBJ1-4; D unresolved. CDR1 and CDR2 (germline): MNHNY, SVGAGI (reference sequence). The CDR3 runs 15 residues. Between the trimmed V and J ends, which lost 0 bases and 7 bases, there was a span of 12 bases. CDR3 region: CASSYSSGRSEKLFF. For the CDR3, the DNA is TGTGCCAGCAGTTACTCTTCCGGGAGGAGTGAAAAACTGTTTTTT.

V gene TRBV23-1 combines with J gene TRBJ2-5; possibly TRBD2 for D (7 bases). Being an ORF, TRBV23-1 has a function that is uncertain. Between the trimmed V and J ends, which lost 6 bases and 2 bases, there was a span of 19 bases. The CDR3 contains 16 residues. The CDR3 sequence: CASRPNREGYQETQYF. Here the CDR3 DNA reads TGCGCCAGCAGACCGAACAGGGAGGGGTATCAAGAGACCCAGTACTTC.

The V gene is TRBV4-1, the J gene TRBJ2-2, with 7 bases matching TRBD1. The germline gives CDR1 MGHRA, CDR2 YSYEKL. The V gene end was trimmed by 4 bases and the J gene end by 5 bases; junction bases not matched to a gene: 4. CDR3 length: 14 residues. The CDR3 DNA reads as TGCGCCAGCAGCCCGGACAGGACAACCGGGGAGCTGTTTTTT. This translates into CASSPDRTTGELFF.

This sequence joins TRBV30 and TRBJ2-3; 8 bases align to TRBD2. Per germline, CDR1 GTSNPN and CDR2 SVGIG (reference sequence). The CDR3 totals 15 residues. Trimming took 0 bases from V and 0 from J; bases not matched to a gene: 2. CDR3 residues: CAWSVIAGSTDTQYF. DNA for the CDR3: TGTGCCTGGAGTGTTATAGCGGGAAGCACAGATACGCAGTATTTT. Together with reference TRBV30 and TRBJ2-3, the CDR3 gives the full variable domain: SQTIHQWPATLVQPVGSPLSLECTVEGTSNPNLYWYRQAAGRGLQLLFYSVGIGQISSEVPQNLSASRPQDRQFILSSKKLLLSDSGFYLCAWSVIAGSTDTQYFGPGTRLTVL.

The chain joins TRBV7-9 to TRBJ1-2; D ambiguous. In germline, CDR1 is SEHNR, CDR2 FQNEAQ (reference sequence). The CDR3 spans 13 residues. V was cut by 3 bases and J by 7 bases, with 12 bases left in between. CDR3 sequence reads: CASSFGGSSGYTF. The CDR3 DNA sequence: TGTGCCAGCAGCTTTGGAGGGTCCTCTGGCTACACCTTC. Looking up the rest from reference TRBV7-9 and TRBJ1-2 gives the full variable domain: DTGVSQNPRHKITKRGQNVTFRCDPISEHNRLYWYRQTLGQGPEFLTYFQNEAQLEKSRLLSDRFSAERPKGSFSTLEIQRTEQGDSAMYLCASSFGGSSGYTFGSGTRLTVV.

The gene calls are TRBV2 and TRBJ2-5; a weak D match, TRBD2 (5 bases). Germline values: CDR1 SNHLY, CDR2 FYNNEI. The CDR3 is 14 amino acids. The V gene lost 3 bases and the J gene lost 5 bases, with 13 bases spanning the gap. CDR3 sequence reads: CASSDAGRGETQYF. The CDR3 nucleotides are TGTGCCAGCAGTGATGCGGGTAGAGGCGAGACCCAGTACTTC.